The clone carrying this T cell receptor (beta chain) has ten or more counts. What it binds is unknown. TCRdb re-analysed the reads in MiXCR, keeping a single row per CDR3 protein. This sample yields more than 75,000 distinct CDR3 sequences, of which about 29% are seen a single time; approximately 75% belongs to the top ten. This sample was taken from a study of T cell repertoires in cytomegalovirus infection. Study-level background: Well-studied HLA-B-restricted epitopes and recently identified HLA-C-restricted epitopes of CMV were both used in the study.

This CDR3 spans 17 amino acids. CDR1 and CDR2 from the germline V gene are MNHNS and SASEGT. Trimming stripped 6 bases from V and 0 bases from J, with 17 bases between. This receptor was obtained from a human donor in good health (CMV status not recorded). Some clones in this sample may be carry-over from other donors' samples. The sequencing used CD8+ T cells from cultured PBMCs, collected from culture after CMV antigen stimulation. This chain connects TRBV6-1 to TRBJ1-4, with no clear D. The CDR3 sequence: CASRHLGGPATNEKLFF. CDR3 DNA: TGTGCCAGCAGGCACCTCGGAGGACCTGCAACTAATGAAAAACTGTTTTTT.